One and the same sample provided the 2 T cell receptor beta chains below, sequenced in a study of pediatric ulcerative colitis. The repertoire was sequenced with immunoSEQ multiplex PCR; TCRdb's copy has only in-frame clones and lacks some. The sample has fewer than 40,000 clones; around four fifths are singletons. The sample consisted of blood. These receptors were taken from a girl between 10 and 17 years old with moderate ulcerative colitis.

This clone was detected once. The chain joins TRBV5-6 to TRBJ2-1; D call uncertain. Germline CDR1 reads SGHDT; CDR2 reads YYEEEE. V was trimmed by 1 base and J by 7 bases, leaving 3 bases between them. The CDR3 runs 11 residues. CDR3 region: CASSLFNEQFF. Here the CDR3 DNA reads TGTGCCAGCAGCTTGTTTAATGAGCAGTTCTTC.

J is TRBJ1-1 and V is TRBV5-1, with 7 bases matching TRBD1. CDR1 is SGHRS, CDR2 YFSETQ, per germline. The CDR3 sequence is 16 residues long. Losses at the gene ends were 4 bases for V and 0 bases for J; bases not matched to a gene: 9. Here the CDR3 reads CASSQPRGHLNTEAFF. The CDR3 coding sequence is TGCGCCAGCAGCCAACCTAGGGGGCACTTGAACACTGAAGCTTTCTTT.